Below, one T cell receptor beta chain is given with its context. The sample comes from a study of technical replicates of blood from several donors. The trim removed 2 bases at V and 0 bases at J, leaving 1 base unmatched. The CDR3 totals 15 residues. Per germline, CDR1 SGHAT and CDR2 FQNNGV. Only in-frame clones appear in the TCRdb table, and some are missing; sequencing was by immunoSEQ multiplex PCR. The data hold approximately 79,000 clones, with over 90% observed a single time. V and J are TRBV11-2 and TRBJ2-3; 8 bases agree with TRBD2. Sequencing was performed on T cells isolated from PBMCs. The clonotype originates from a human donor in good health. CDR3 coding DNA: TGTGCCAGCAGCTTACTAGCGGGCAGCACAGATACGCAGTATTTT. This sequence encodes CASSLLAGSTDTQYF.